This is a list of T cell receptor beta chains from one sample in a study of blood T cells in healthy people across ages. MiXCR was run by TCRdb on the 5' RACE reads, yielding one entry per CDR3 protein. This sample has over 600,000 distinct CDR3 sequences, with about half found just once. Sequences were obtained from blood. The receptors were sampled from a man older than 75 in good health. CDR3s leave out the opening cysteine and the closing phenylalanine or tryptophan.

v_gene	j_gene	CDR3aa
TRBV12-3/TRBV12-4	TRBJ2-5	ASSLTGPLQY
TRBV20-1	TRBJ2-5	SAFPGAGEETQY
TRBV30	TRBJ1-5	ARSVSGDQPQH
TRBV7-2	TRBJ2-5	ASSSGTAETQY
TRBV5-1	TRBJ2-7	ASSFRPPTYEQY
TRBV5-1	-	ASSLDRGMAHNEQY
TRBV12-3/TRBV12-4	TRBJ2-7	ASSLTGGEDEQY
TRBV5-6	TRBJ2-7	ASSSGTYSSYEQY
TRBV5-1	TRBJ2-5	ASSLAGGSEAQY
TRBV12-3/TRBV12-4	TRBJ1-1	ATKRQIGDTEAF
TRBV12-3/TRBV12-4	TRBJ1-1	ASILGGGNTEAF
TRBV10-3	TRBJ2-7	AISEPYRGLYEQY
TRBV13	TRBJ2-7	ASSITVSYEQY
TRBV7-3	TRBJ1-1	ASSSQGNTEAF
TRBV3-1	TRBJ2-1	ASSQDLRLAGNREQF
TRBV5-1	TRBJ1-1	ASSSDRVSNTEAF
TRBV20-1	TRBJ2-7	SARRLSSGFTYEQY
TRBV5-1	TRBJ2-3	ASGSTSGNTDTQY
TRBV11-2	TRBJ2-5	ANTFAARGETQY
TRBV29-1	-	SVAAGAGYYEQY
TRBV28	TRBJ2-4	ASSLRTGGAY
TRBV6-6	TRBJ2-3	ASSYRREDAQY
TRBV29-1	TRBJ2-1	SAKDSYNEQF
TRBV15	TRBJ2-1	ATSGEDTSSYNEQF
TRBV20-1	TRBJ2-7	SARGRLAGYEQY
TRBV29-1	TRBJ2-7	SVAPGLAVSYEQY
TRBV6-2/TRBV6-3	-	ASSYAGSEQY
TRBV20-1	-	SASRTGVETQY
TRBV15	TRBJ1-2	ATSSSGEGYT
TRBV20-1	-	CASWETQY
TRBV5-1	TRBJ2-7	ASSLEGLQSYEQY
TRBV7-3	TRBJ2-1	ASSISGGLDEQF
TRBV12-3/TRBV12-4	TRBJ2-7	ASSLKEGTEQY
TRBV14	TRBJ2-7	ASSQDRTSGNEQY
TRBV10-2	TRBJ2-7	ASSDRVRDRSYEQY
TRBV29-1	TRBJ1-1	SAKANSPNTEAF
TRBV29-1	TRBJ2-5	SGSAGGQETQY
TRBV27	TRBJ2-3	AGIRSSRGLAGTYTQY
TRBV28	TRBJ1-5	ASSLGTSRQPQH
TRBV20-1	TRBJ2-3	SASPSTDTQY